Given below is one TCR beta chain in context. Losses at the gene ends were 4 bases for V and 6 bases for J; bases not matched to a gene: 5. The CDR3 extends over 13 amino acids. CDR1 is SGHTA and CDR2 is FQGTGA in the germline V gene. The source of the sample is a study of T-cell reconstitution after alpha-beta-depleted transplantation in children. Using unique molecular identifiers, the investigators prepared the TCRbeta library. TCRdb fed the PCR reads into MiXCR, producing one record per CDR3 protein. The sample holds 250,000 to 400,000 distinct CDR3 sequences; 23% are singletons and the top ten take approximately 10%.

The V and J genes are TRBV7-3 and TRBJ1-2; 7 nucleotides agree with TRBD1. Here the sequenced sample was PBMCs, mostly from graft donor cells, taken 180 days after TCRalphabeta/CD19-depleted stem cell transplant. The clonotype was recovered from a male patient aged 10 to 17 who had a stem cell transplant for acute lymphoblastic leukemia, so the T cells may come from the graft donor. CDR3 bases: TGTGCCAGCAGCTCCCCGACAGGGAATGGCTACACCTTC. Translation gives CASSSPTGNGYTF. Drawing the rest from reference TRBV7-3 and TRBJ1-2, the complete variable domain is GAGVSQTPSNKVTEKGKYVELRCDPISGHTALYWYRQSLGQGPEFLIYFQGTGAADDSGLPNDRFFAVRPEGSVSTLKIQRTERGDSAVYLCASSSPTGNGYTFGSGTRLTVV.